Presented here are 10 T cell receptor beta chains from one specimen sequenced in a study of cytomegalovirus exposure and HLA in healthy donors. PCR primers comprised 60 Vbeta and 13 Jbeta primers. Only in-frame clones appear in the TCRdb table, and some are missing; sequencing was by immunoSEQ multiplex PCR. The table includes under 130,000 clones, roughly three quarters detected once. Sequencing was done on a sample of PBMCs. These receptors originate from a man in his forties or fifties in good health and CMV-seropositive.

The chain joins TRBV29-1 to TRBJ2-5; weak D call: TRBD1 (5 bases). CDR3 length equals 12 residues. CDR1 and CDR2 from the germline V gene are SQVTM and ANQGSEA. Trimming removed 3 bases from V and 5 bases from J, with 10 bases in between. The CDR3 DNA follows: TGCAGCGTTGAGTCCAGGGATGAGACCCAGTACTTC. Protein sequence: CSVESRDETQYF.

The rearrangement joins TRBV4-2 to TRBJ1-6; 8 nucleotides line up with TRBD1. The CDR3 runs to 15 residues. Germline V gene data show CDR1 as LGHNA and CDR2 as YNFKEQ. Trimming took 3 bases from V and 5 from J; bases not matched to a gene: 3. CDR3 residues: CASSQDRADNSPLHF. DNA for the CDR3: TGTGCCAGCAGCCAGGACAGGGCTGATAATTCACCCCTCCACTTT.

The J gene is TRBJ1-5, the V gene TRBV30; TRBD1 matches 7 bases. Germline loops: CDR1 GTSNPN, CDR2 SVGIG (reference sequence). There are 13 residues in the CDR3. Trimming at V came to 4 bases and at J to 6 bases, leaving 6 bases not matched to a gene. CDR3 in amino acids: CAWTGQDGQPQHF. CDR3 nucleotide sequence: TGTGCCTGGACCGGACAGGATGGTCAGCCCCAGCATTTT.

For this clone: Other DNA sequences within the sample encode an identical CDR3. The V call is TRBV5-1, the J call TRBJ2-3; a weak D match, TRBD1 (6 bases). CDR3 length equals 15 residues. In germline, CDR1 is SGHRS, CDR2 YFSETQ. Trimming took 4 bases from V and 6 from J, leaving 18 bases between them. The CDR3: CASSPGTRRGDTQYF. CDR3 bases: TGCGCCAGCAGCCCAGGGACACGGCGTGGGGATACGCAGTATTTT.

This clone was seen more than once but under ten times. The rearrangement links TRBV7-8 to TRBJ2-7, with 8 nucleotides matching TRBD1. Germline values: CDR1 SGHVS, CDR2 FQNEAQ. Losses at the gene ends were 6 bases for V and 0 bases for J; bases not matched to a gene: 7. The CDR3 has 15 residues. The CDR3 reads CASSPTGGTSYEQYF. The CDR3, as DNA: TGTGCCAGCAGTCCCACAGGGGGGACCTCCTACGAGCAGTACTTC.

This sequence joins TRBV30 and TRBJ1-1; the D gene is possibly TRBD1 (5 bases). The CDR3 runs 14 residues. CDR1 and CDR2 from the germline V gene are GTSNPN and SVGIG (reference sequence). Trimming cost V 4 bases and J 0 bases, with 12 bases left between them. CDR3 in DNA: TGTGCCTGGACCCGGGACTCCATGAACACTGAAGCTTTCTTT. Translation gives CAWTRDSMNTEAFF.

V usage is TRBV30 and J usage is TRBJ2-7; 7 bases fit TRBD2. The ends lost 2 bases at V and 8 bases at J; junction bases unmatched: 12. CDR3 length: 14 residues. CDR1 and CDR2 from the germline V gene are GTSNPN and SVGIG (reference sequence). The CDR3 DNA reads TGTGCCTGGAGTCCCAGCGGGACCCCTGACCAGCAGTACTTC. Residues: CAWSPSGTPDQQYF.

The chain recombines TRBV11-2 with TRBJ2-3, with D possibly being TRBD1 (7 bases). CDR3 size: 15 residues. The V gene's germline CDR1 is SGHAT and CDR2 FQNNGV. Trimming left V 5 bases short and J 1 base short, with 13 bases between. This CDR3 reads CASSPRGVGTDTQYF. CDR3 in DNA: TGTGCCAGCAGCCCCAGGGGGGTGGGCACAGATACGCAGTATTTT.

This chain connects TRBV7-6 to TRBJ1-2; no clear D. Germline V lookup: CDR1 SGHVS, CDR2 FNYEAQ. Trimming cost V 6 bases and J 8 bases, with 16 bases left between them. The CDR3 contains 13 residues. The CDR3 bases are TGTGCCAGCAGTTACGGAGAAAGGTGGGGCTACACCTTC. It specifies CASSYGERWGYTF.

The chain joins TRBV5-1 to TRBJ2-7; TRBD1 aligns across 12 bases. The CDR3 extends over 14 amino acids. Per the germline V gene, CDR1 is SGHRS and CDR2 is YFSETQ. The V segment lost 4 bases and the J segment 7 bases; nucleotides outside the gene matches: 6. In DNA form, the CDR3 reads TGCGCCAGCAGCCCGGGACAGGGGGCGGGGGAGCAGTACTTC. Translating it yields CASSPGQGAGEQYF.